This T cell receptor beta chain came from a study of T-cell memory formation after mild COVID-19. A single record per CDR3 protein comes from TCRdb applying MiXCR to the 5' RACE reads. This sample yields a few hundred thousand distinct CDR3 sequences, of which around 28% are seen a single time; about 13% belongs to the top ten. Germline CDR1 KGHDR, CDR2 SFDVKD. V was shortened by 9 bases and J by 7 bases, with 15 bases between the two germline ends. The CDR3 sequence is 13 residues long. In this sample, this clonotype turned up many times. The gene calls are TRBV24-1 and TRBJ2-1; D might be TRBD2 (7 bases). The sequence was obtained from an adult woman who had mild COVID-19 (a few samples of this study predate the infection). Cell type and time point are not known. The material sequenced was PBMCs or a T cell subset sorted from them (not recorded which). The CDR3 is CATRRGAGNEQFF. CDR3 bases: TGTGCCACCCGTCGGGGGGCGGGAAATGAGCAGTTCTTC.